Shown below are 21 T cell receptor beta chains from a single sample sequenced in a study of blood T cells in healthy people across ages (dated by TCRdb to the mid-2010s). The receptor library was made with 5' RACE. The sequencer listed for this sample is Illumina HiSeq 2500. A second PCR of roughly 6 to 12 cycles was run with a J-beta primer mix and a sample-barcoded 5' primer. TCRdb cleaned the public reads at Q25 with fastp, built clones with MiXCR and kept in-frame beta chains. Rows are unified per CDR3 protein, each entry keeping the most common DNA and genes. In all, the sample holds over 600,000 distinct CDR3 sequences, and 45% to 70% of those were seen once. In total, the top ten clones hold about 26% of the sample. What was sequenced was blood. These receptor sequences come from a man in his forties or fifties in good health.

J is TRBJ2-5 and V is TRBV24-1; D unclear. V dropped 6 bases and J dropped 11 bases, with 21 bases sitting between them. The CDR3 contains 14 residues. Germline CDR1 KGHDR, CDR2 SFDVKD. CDR3 in DNA: TGTGCCACCAGTAGACCAGATCTATACAATGAGCAGTACTTC. Translated: CATSRPDLYNEQYF.

The chain has TRBV28 and TRBJ2-1; 12 bases map to TRBD2. This CDR3 contains 17 residues. The germline V gene has CDR1 MDHEN and CDR2 SYDVKM. After removal of 4 bases from V and 7 bases from J, the junction contained 11 bases not matched to a gene. The CDR3 sequence is CASSSQTSGGVGNEQFF. In DNA, the CDR3 is TGTGCCAGCAGTTCACAGACTAGCGGGGGCGTAGGGAATGAGCAGTTCTTC.

The CDR3 DNA sequence: TGTGCCAGCAGTTTATCTAGGGAAAGAGGGTACCAAGAGACCCAGTACTTC. The encoded protein is CASSLSRERGYQETQYF. The chain employs TRBV28 and TRBJ2-5; tentative D call: TRBD2 (5 bases). Germline V gene sequence: CDR1 MDHEN, CDR2 SYDVKM. The CDR3 covers 17 residues. The ends were cut back, 1 base at V and 0 bases at J, with 15 bases in the middle.

The chain couples TRBV7-2 to TRBJ2-3, with 14 bases matching TRBD2. The CDR3 spans 15 residues. Germline V gene lookup returns CDR1 SGHTA and CDR2 FQGNSA. V shed 5 bases and J 12 bases; nucleotides not matched to a gene: 10. The CDR3 protein is CASSQTSGRALIQYF. The CDR3, as DNA: TGTGCCAGCAGCCAGACTAGCGGGAGGGCCTTAATTCAGTATTTT.

The CDR3 DNA is TGTGCCAGCAGCCAAGAAAGGTTAGGAAGGGGAAAGACCCAGTACTTC. Protein: CASSQERLGRGKTQYF. The V call is TRBV3-1, the J call TRBJ2-5; D possibly corresponds to TRBD1 (5 bases). V lost 0 bases, J lost 6 bases, and 17 bases lay in between. This CDR3 comprises 16 residues. Per the germline V gene, CDR1 is LGHDT and CDR2 is YNNKEL (reference sequence).

The V call is TRBV12-3 or TRBV12-4, the J call TRBJ1-2, with D maybe TRBD1 (5 bases). The germline V and J ends were trimmed by 1 base and 0 bases, with 18 bases remaining between them. The CDR3 extends over 18 amino acids. CDR3 sequence (DNA): TGTGCCAGCAGTTTAGGTGGTCCAGGGCAGGGAACTAACTATGGCTACACCTTC. It codes for CASSLGGPGQGTNYGYTF.

V usage is TRBV6-2 or TRBV6-3 and J usage is TRBJ2-3; D gene unclear. The CDR3 has 17 amino acids. The germline V gene has CDR1 MNHEY and CDR2 SVGEGT. Trimming shortened V by 5 bases and J by 4 bases, and 22 bases separated the two germline ends. Written as DNA, the CDR3 is TGTGCCAGCAGTGCCTTGGTGTCACAGCCTAAGGCAGATACGCAGTATTTT. The encoded protein is CASSALVSQPKADTQYF.

The count of this clonotype is one. The chain employs TRBV9 and TRBJ2-3; TRBD1 might be the D (5 bases). Per the germline V gene, CDR1 is SGDLS and CDR2 is YYNGEE. The CDR3 totals 14 residues. V lost 2 bases, J lost 4 bases, and 11 bases lay in between. DNA for the CDR3: TGTGCCAGCAGCGTGGGGCAGGCTTCAGATACGCAGTATTTT. Its translation is CASSVGQASDTQYF.

The chain employs TRBV5-1 and TRBJ1-2, with unresolved D. Germline V lookup: CDR1 SGHRS, CDR2 YFSETQ. V dropped 0 bases and J dropped 7 bases, with 10 bases sitting between them. The CDR3 covers 13 residues. The DNA for the CDR3 is TGCGCCAGCAGCTTGGATGTGGGAGGTGGCTACACCTTC. Its translation is CASSLDVGGGYTF.

This clonotype was seen a few times. V is TRBV12-3 or TRBV12-4 and J is TRBJ2-7; no reliable D call. This CDR3 is 12 amino acids long. Trimming pared 6 bases from V and 2 bases from J, leaving 8 bases between. CDR3 bases: TGTGCCAGCAGCGTGACTGCCTACGAGCAGTACTTC. Its translation: CASSVTAYEQYF.

This clonotype was observed at least ten times. The V and J genes are TRBV6-1 and TRBJ1-6; D ambiguous. The length of the CDR3 is 17 residues. Germline CDR1 is MNHNS and CDR2 is SASEGT. V gave up 9 bases and J gave up 0 bases, with 18 bases separating them. CDR3 residues: CARPNDTESSYNSPLHF. As DNA, the CDR3 is TGTGCCAGACCAAATGACACAGAAAGCTCCTATAATTCACCCCTCCACTTT.

This chain uses TRBV6-5 with TRBJ2-3, with 7 bases lining up with TRBD1. Trimming at V came to 5 bases and at J to 1 base, leaving 6 bases not matched to a gene. The CDR3 has 15 amino acids. Germline V gene sequence: CDR1 MNHEY, CDR2 SVGAGI. The CDR3 sequence: CASSGWTGRTDTQYF. DNA of the CDR3: TGTGCCAGCAGTGGGTGGACAGGACGCACAGATACGCAGTATTTT.

The chain carries TRBV7-2 and TRBJ1-5; D is unclear. Trimming removed 5 bases at V and 5 bases at J, with 22 bases between. The germline V gene has CDR1 SGHTA and CDR2 FQGNSA. This CDR3 contains 17 residues. The chain's CDR3 is CASSPRVPLGIHQPQHF. DNA of the CDR3: TGTGCCAGCAGCCCCCGGGTCCCCCTTGGGATACATCAGCCCCAGCATTTT.

This sequence joins TRBV9 and TRBJ1-1; D might be TRBD1 (6 bases). The CDR3 covers 16 residues. Germline values: CDR1 SGDLS, CDR2 YYNGEE. The V and J ends lost 0 bases and 1 base respectively, with 13 bases between them. CDR3 in DNA: TGTGCCAGCAGCGTAGGCCTCCAGGGGAAGAACACTGAAGCTTTCTTT. It encodes CASSVGLQGKNTEAFF.

This clonotype was seen a handful of times. The chain employs TRBV4-2 and TRBJ1-4; D is unclear. CDR1 and CDR2 from the germline V gene are LGHNA and YNFKEQ. V lost 0 bases and J 8 bases, leaving 16 bases between the germline ends. The CDR3 runs 16 residues. The CDR3 coding sequence is TGTGCCAGCAGCCAAGAATCCGGGTGGTCCGGGGAAAAACTGTTTTTT. Translating it yields CASSQESGWSGEKLFF.

The table lists this clonotype with a few counts. The J gene is TRBJ1-2, the V gene TRBV11-2; D is unclear. The ends were cut back, 3 bases at V and 0 bases at J, with 11 bases in the middle. The CDR3 contains 15 residues. Germline values: CDR1 SGHAT, CDR2 FQNNGV. The CDR3 is CASSFSPSSNYGYTF. As DNA, the CDR3 is TGTGCCAGCAGCTTTTCCCCGAGCTCTAACTATGGCTACACCTTC.

The rearrangement uses TRBV6-6 and TRBJ1-1, with D possibly TRBD1 on 6 matching bases. The germline V gene has CDR1 MNHNY and CDR2 SVGAGI (reference sequence). The CDR3 loop spans 13 amino acids. The V end was cut by 10 bases, the J end by 4 bases, with 16 bases between. The CDR3 sequence is CATKEQGPTEAFF. In DNA, the CDR3 is TGTGCCACCAAAGAACAGGGACCCACTGAAGCTTTCTTT.

This clonotype was seen a few times. The rearrangement joins TRBV7-3 to TRBJ2-7, with 10 nucleotides matching TRBD2. V was pared by 5 bases and J by 5 bases, with 15 bases of the junction left unmatched. Germline V gene sequence: CDR1 SGHTA, CDR2 FQGTGA. This CDR3 region has 17 residues. The CDR3, as DNA: TGTGCCAGCAGCCCCACCCCTCTGCTAGCGGGAGCTAACGAGCAGTACTTC. Translated, it gives CASSPTPLLAGANEQYF. Complete variable domain (other parts from reference TRBV7-3 and TRBJ2-7): GAGVSQTPSNKVTEKGKYVELRCDPISGHTALYWYRQSLGQGPEFLIYFQGTGAADDSGLPNDRFFAVRPEGSVSTLKIQRTERGDSAVYLCASSPTPLLAGANEQYFGPGTRLTVT.

The chain has TRBV20-1 and TRBJ2-7; 16 bases are shared with TRBD2. The CDR3 is 16 residues long. V lost 5 bases, J lost 0 bases, and 4 bases stayed unmatched. Germline assignment: CDR1 DFQATT and CDR2 SNEGSKA (reference sequence). In DNA form, the CDR3 reads TGCAGTGCTGGAGGGACTAGCGGGAGGGCCTCCTACGAGCAGTACTTC. Its translation is CSAGGTSGRASYEQYF.

The CDR3 sequence is CASGPTGGINNEQFF. The CDR3 region has the DNA TGTGCCAGCGGTCCGACAGGGGGCATTAACAATGAGCAGTTCTTC. The chain uses TRBV2 and TRBJ2-1; 10 bases map to TRBD1. Germline assignment: CDR1 SNHLY and CDR2 FYNNEI. The CDR3 contains 15 residues. V lost 8 bases and J lost 5; bases outside the gene matches: 9.

The rearrangement links TRBV6-1 to TRBJ1-5; 7 nucleotides agree with TRBD1. Germline CDR1 and CDR2: MNHNS and SASEGT. The CDR3 loop spans 15 amino acids. The junction had 7 bases not matched to a gene; V was cut back by 5 bases and J by 3 bases. CDR3 region: CASSPDRDYNQPQHF. The CDR3 DNA follows: TGTGCCAGCAGTCCAGACAGGGATTACAATCAGCCCCAGCATTTT.